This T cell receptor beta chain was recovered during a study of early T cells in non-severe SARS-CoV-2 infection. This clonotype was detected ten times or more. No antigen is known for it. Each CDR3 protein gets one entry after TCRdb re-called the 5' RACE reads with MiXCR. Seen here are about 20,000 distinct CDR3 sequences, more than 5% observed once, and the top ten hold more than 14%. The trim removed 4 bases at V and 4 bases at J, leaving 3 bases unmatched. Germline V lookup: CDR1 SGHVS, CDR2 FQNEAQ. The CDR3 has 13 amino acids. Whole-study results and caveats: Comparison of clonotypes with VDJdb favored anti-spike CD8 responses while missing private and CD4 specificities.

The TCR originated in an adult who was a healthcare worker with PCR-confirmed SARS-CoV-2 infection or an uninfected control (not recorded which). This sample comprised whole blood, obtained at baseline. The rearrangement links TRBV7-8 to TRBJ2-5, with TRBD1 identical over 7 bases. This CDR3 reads CASSSDRVETQYF. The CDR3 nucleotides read TGTGCCAGCAGCTCTGACAGGGTAGAGACCCAGTACTTC. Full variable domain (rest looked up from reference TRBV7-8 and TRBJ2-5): GAGVSQSPRYKVAKRGQDVALRCDPISGHVSLFWYQQALGQGPEFLTYFQNEAQLDKSGLPSDRFFAERPEGSVSTLKIQRTQQEDSAVYLCASSSDRVETQYFGPGTRLLVL.